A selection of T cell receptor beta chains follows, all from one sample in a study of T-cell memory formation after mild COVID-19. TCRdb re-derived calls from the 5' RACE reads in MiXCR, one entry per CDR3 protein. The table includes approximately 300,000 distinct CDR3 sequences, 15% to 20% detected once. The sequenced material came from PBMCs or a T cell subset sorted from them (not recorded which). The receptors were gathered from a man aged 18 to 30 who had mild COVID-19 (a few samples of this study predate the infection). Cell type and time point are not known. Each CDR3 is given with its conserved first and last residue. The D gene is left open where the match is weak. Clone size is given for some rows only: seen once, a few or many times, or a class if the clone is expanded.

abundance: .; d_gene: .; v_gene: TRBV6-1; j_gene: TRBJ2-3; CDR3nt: TGTGCCAGCCGGGACTCTAGCACAGATACGCAGTATTTT; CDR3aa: CASRDSSTDTQYF
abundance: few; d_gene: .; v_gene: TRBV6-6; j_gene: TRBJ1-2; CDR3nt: TGTGCCAGCAGGACGGACCGTAACTATGGCTACACCTTC; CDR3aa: CASRTDRNYGYTF
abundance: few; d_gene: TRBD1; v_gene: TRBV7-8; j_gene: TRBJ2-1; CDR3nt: TGTGCCAGCAGTCGAAGGGACAGAATGTACAATGAGCAGTTCTTC; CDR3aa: CASSRRDRMYNEQFF
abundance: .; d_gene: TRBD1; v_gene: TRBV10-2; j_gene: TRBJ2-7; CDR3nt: TGCGCCAGCAAATGGACAGGGGGCGATAGCTACGAGCAGTACTTC; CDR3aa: CASKWTGGDSYEQYF
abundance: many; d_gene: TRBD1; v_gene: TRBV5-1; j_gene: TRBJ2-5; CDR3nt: TGCGCCAGCAGCACCCGGACAGGAGTAGAAGAGACCCAGTACTTC; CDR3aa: CASSTRTGVEETQYF
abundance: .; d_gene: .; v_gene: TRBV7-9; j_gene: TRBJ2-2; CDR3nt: TGTGCCAGCAGCCCTCGAGCTGTGGGAACCGGGGAGCTGTTTTTT; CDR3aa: CASSPRAVGTGELFF
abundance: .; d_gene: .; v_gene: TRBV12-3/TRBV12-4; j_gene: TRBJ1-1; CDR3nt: TGTGCCAGCGACGGGCTGAACACTGAAGCTTTCTTT; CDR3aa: CASDGLNTEAFF
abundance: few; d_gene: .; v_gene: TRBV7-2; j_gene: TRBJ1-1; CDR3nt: TGTGCCAGCAGCTCCGTTGGTGGGACTGAAGCTTTCTTT; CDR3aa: CASSSVGGTEAFF
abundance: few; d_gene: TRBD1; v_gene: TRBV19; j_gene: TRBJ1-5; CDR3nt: TGTGCCATCGCGGACAGGGATAGCAATCAGCCCCAGCATTTT; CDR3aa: CAIADRDSNQPQHF
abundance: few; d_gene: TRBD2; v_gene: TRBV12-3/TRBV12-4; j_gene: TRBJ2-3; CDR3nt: TGTGCCAGCAGTACCAGCGGGGGGGCCGCAGATACGCAGTATTTT; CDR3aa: CASSTSGGAADTQYF
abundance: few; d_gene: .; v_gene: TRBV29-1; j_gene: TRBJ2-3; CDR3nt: TGCAGCGTTGAAGTTATGGGAGTACACGATACGCAGTATTTT; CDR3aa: CSVEVMGVHDTQYF
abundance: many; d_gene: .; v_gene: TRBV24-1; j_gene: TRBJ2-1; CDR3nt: TGTGCCACCAGTGATTTCGCCGGGAATGAGCAGTTCTTC; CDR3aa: CATSDFAGNEQFF
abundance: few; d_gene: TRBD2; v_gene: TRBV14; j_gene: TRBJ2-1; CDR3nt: TGTGCCAGCAGCCAACAGCGGGGGCTCAATGAGCAGTTCTTC; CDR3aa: CASSQQRGLNEQFF
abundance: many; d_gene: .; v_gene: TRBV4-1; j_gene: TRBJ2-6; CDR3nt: TGCGCCAGCAGCCGACAGGACAGTCCCTCTGGGGCCAACGTCCTGACTTTC; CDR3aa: CASSRQDSPSGANVLTF
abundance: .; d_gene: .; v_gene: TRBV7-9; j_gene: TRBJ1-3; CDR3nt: TGTGCCAGCAGCCCTAGAGGCCCGAGCTCTGGAAACACCATATATTTT; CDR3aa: CASSPRGPSSGNTIYF
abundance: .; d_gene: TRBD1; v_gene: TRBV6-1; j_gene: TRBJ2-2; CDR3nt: TGTGCCACCCCTGACCGGGACAGGTACACCGGGGAGCTGTTTTTT; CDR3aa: CATPDRDRYTGELFF
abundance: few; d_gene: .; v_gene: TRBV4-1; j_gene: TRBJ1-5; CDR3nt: TGCGCCAGCAGCCAAGTCTTCTTCTGGGAAAGGGATCAGCCCCAGCATTTT; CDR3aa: CASSQVFFWERDQPQHF
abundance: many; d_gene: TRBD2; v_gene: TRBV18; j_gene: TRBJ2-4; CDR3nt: TGTGCCAGCTCACCAAGACTAGCGGGAGCCTTATCCAAAAACATTCAGTACTTC; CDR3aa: CASSPRLAGALSKNIQYF
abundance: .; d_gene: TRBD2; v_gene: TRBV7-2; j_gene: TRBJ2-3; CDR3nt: TGTGCCAGCAGCCCACACTCCCGACTAGCGGGGGGGCCGGTATCAGATACGCAGTATTTT; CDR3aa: CASSPHSRLAGGPVSDTQYF
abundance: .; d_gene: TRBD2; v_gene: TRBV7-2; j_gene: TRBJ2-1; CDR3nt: TGTGCCAGCAGCTACGGACTAGCGGGGGAAACGTATGAGCAGTTCTTC; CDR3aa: CASSYGLAGETYEQFF
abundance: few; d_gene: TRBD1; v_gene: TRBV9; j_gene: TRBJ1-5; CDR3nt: TGTGCCAGCAGCGAAACAGGGGGAGTAGAGCAGCCCCAGCATTTT; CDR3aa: CASSETGGVEQPQHF
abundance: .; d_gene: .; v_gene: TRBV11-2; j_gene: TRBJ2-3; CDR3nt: TGTGCCGGTCGACAGGTGGGAGATACGCAGTATTTT; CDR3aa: CAGRQVGDTQYF
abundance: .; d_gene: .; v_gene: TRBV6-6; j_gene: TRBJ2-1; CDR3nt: TGTGCCAGCAGTTACGACCCCGGAAATGAGCAGTTCTTC; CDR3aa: CASSYDPGNEQFF
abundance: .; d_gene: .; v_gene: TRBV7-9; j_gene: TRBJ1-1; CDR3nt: TGTGCCAGCAGCTTATTTAGTGAAGCTTTCTTT; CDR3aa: CASSLFSEAFF
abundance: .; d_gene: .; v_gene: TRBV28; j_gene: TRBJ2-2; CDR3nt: TGTGCCAGCAGTTTCGGGATCCGGGAGCTGTTTTTT; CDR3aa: CASSFGIRELFF
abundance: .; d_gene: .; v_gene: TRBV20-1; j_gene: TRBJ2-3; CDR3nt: TGCAGTGCTAGGCGTCTGGGCACCACAAATACGCAGTATTTT; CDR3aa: CSARRLGTTNTQYF
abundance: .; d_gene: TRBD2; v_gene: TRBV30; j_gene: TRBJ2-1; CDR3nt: TGTGCCTACACGCCGACTAGCGGGGCTGAGCAGTTCTTC; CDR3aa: CAYTPTSGAEQFF
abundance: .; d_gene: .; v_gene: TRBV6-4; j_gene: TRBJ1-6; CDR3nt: TGTGCCAGCAGTGACTCGTTGCGGAATTCACCCCTCCACTTT; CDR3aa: CASSDSLRNSPLHF
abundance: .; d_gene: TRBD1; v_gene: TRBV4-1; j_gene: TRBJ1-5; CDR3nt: TGCGCCAGCAGCCGACAACAGGGGGGTGTCAATCAGCCCCAGCATTTT; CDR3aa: CASSRQQGGVNQPQHF
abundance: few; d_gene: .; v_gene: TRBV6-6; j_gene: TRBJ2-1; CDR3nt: TGTGCCAGCGTCACCAGGGGAAGACATGAGCAGTTCTTC; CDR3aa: CASVTRGRHEQFF
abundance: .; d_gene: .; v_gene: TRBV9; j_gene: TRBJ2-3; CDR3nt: TGTGCCAGCAGCCTGTCAAAAGATACGCAGTATTTT; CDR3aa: CASSLSKDTQYF
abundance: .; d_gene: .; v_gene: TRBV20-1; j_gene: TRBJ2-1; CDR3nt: TGCAGTGCTAGCCGTGACTCGTACAATGAGCAGTTCTTC; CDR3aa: CSASRDSYNEQFF
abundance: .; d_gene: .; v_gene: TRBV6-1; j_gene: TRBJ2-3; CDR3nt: TGTGCCAGCAGCTTAGCCGGCCAACTCACAGATACGCAGTATTTT; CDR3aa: CASSLAGQLTDTQYF
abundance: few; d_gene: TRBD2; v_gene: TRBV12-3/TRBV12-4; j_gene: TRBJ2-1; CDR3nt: TGTGCCAGCAGTCCCCACGGGGGGGACTACAATGAGCAGTTCTTC; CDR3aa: CASSPHGGDYNEQFF
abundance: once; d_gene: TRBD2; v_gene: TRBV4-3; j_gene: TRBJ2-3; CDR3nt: TGCGCCAGCTCCCAGTCGGGTAGCGGGGGAGATACGCAGTATTTT; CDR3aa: CASSQSGSGGDTQYF
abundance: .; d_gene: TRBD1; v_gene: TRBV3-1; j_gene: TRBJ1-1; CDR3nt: TGTGCCAGCAGCCAAAACAGGGGATGGAACACTGAAGCTTTCTTT; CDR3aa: CASSQNRGWNTEAFF
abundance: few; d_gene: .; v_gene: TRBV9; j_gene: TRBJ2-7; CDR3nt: TGTGCCAGCAGCGTAGGCGGCGGAACCTACGAGCAGTACTTC; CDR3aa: CASSVGGGTYEQYF
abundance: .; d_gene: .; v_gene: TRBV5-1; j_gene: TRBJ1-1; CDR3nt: TGCGCCAGCAGCTCGTCAGACGGCGGGTCCACTGAAGCTTTCTTT; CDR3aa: CASSSSDGGSTEAFF
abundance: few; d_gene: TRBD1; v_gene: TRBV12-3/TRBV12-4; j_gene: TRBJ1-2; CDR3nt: TGTGCCAGCAGCGGGACAGGATTTGGCTACACCTTC; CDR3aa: CASSGTGFGYTF
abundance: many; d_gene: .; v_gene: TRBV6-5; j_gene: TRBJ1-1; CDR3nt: TGTGCCAGCTACACCGGGACGGTGAACACTGAAGCTTTCTTT; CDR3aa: CASYTGTVNTEAFF
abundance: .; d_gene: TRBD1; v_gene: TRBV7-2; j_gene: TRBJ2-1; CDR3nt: TGTGCCAGCAGCCGATCAATCGGACAGGGAGTGGGAGGAGGGGGATTC; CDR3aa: CASSRSIGQGVGGGGF
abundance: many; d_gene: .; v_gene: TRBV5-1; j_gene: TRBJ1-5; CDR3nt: TGCGCCAGCAGCGAGGGTATGGGCAATCAGCCCCAGCATTTT; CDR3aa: CASSEGMGNQPQHF
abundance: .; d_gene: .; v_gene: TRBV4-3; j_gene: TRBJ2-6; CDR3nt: TGCGCCAGCAGCCAAGTGGCGGGTGGGGCCAACGTCCTGACTTTC; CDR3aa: CASSQVAGGANVLTF
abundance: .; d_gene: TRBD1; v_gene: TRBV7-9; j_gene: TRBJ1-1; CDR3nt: TGTGCCAGCAGCTTTTCTCGGTTTGACAGGGGGGGCACTGAAGCTTTCTTT; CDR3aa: CASSFSRFDRGGTEAFF
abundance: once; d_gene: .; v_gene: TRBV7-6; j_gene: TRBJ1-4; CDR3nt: TGTGCCAGCAGCTTAAATCGGGTTGAAAAACTGTTTTTT; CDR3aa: CASSLNRVEKLFF
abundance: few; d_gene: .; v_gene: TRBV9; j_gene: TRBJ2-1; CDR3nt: TGTGCCAGCAGCGCTGGGGGGGCGAAGTACAATGAGCAGTTCTTC; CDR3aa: CASSAGGAKYNEQFF
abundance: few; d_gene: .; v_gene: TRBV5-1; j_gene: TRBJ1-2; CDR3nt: TGCGCCAGCAGCTCACAAGGGGTTATCGACTATGGCTACACCTTC; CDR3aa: CASSSQGVIDYGYTF
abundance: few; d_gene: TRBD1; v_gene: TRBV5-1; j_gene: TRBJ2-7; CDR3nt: TGCGCCAGCAGCCGGCAGGTACTGGGGACAGGGGGAAACGAGCAGTACTTC; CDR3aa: CASSRQVLGTGGNEQYF
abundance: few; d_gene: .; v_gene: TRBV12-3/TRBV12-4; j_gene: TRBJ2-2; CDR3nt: TGTGCCAGCAGTTTGTTTACAGGGAGGAACACCGGGGAGCTGTTTTTT; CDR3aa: CASSLFTGRNTGELFF
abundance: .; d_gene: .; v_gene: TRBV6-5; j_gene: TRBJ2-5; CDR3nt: TGTGCCAGCAGTTATCGGTATTCGGGGGCCCAGTACTTC; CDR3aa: CASSYRYSGAQYF
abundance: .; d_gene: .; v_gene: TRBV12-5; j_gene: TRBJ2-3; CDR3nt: TGTGCTAGTGGTGCCTCAGACACAGATACGCAGTATTTT; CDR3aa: CASGASDTDTQYF